A single sample gave rise to the 7 T cell receptor beta chains below, sequenced in a study of T cells in narcolepsy. Sequencing used immunoSEQ multiplex PCR; TCRdb keeps in-frame clones, though not all of them. The sample shows about 35,000 clones, 65% to 85% of them seen only once. Sequencing used memory (CD45RA-) CD4+ T cells from blood. The receptors derive from a human donor in good health.

The chain joins TRBV28 to TRBJ1-2, with 7 bases lining up with TRBD1. The V gene end was trimmed by 3 bases and the J gene end by 4 bases; junction bases not matched to a gene: 11. Germline V gives CDR1 MDHEN, CDR2 SYDVKM. The CDR3 has 16 residues. CDR3: CASSFTGTVSSYGYTF. The CDR3 coding sequence is TGTGCCAGCAGTTTCACCGGGACAGTCTCGAGCTATGGCTACACCTTC.

This chain links TRBV7-9 with TRBJ2-5; D uncertain. Germline V lookup: CDR1 SEHNR, CDR2 FQNEAQ (reference sequence). The CDR3 sequence is 12 residues long. V gave up 2 bases and J gave up 1 base, with 2 bases separating them. CDR3 residues: CASSLTQETQYF. The DNA of the CDR3 is TGTGCCAGCAGCTTAACCCAAGAGACCCAGTACTTC.

A single count supports this clone. This rearrangement joins TRBV10-3 to TRBJ2-5; D may match TRBD1 or TRBD2 (5 bases each). Germline CDR1 ENHRY, CDR2 SYGVKD. The V end lost 11 bases, the J end lost 3 bases, and 16 bases lay between the germline ends. This CDR3 contains 13 residues. The CDR3 sequence: CAAGVRGEETQYF. The CDR3, as DNA: TGTGCCGCGGGCGTGCGAGGGGAAGAGACCCAGTACTTC.

This clone has a handful of counts. The chain employs TRBV6-5 and TRBJ2-7; D gene unclear. This CDR3 region has 15 residues. Germline V CDR1 and CDR2: MNHEY, SVGAGI. The V end lost 4 bases, the J end lost 0 bases, and 13 bases lay between the germline ends. This CDR3 is CASSSTALSSYEQYF. CDR3 DNA sequence: TGTGCCAGCAGTTCTACAGCGTTGAGCTCCTACGAGCAGTACTTC.

This clone was observed a single time. V is TRBV7-6 and J is TRBJ2-5; possibly TRBD2 for D (7 bases). Germline-derived CDR1 and CDR2 are SGHVS and FNYEAQ. There are 17 residues in the CDR3. V lost 0 bases and J lost 5, with 19 bases in between. The CDR3 region is CASSLAGWGGLPETQYF. In DNA form, the CDR3 reads TGTGCCAGCAGCTTAGCCGGGTGGGGGGGCCTTCCGGAGACCCAGTACTTC.

J is TRBJ2-3 and V is TRBV10-3; TRBD2 matches 9 bases. Germline V gene sequence: CDR1 ENHRY, CDR2 SYGVKD. The CDR3 runs 16 residues. The V and J ends lost 11 bases and 3 bases, in that order; junction bases with no gene match: 15. The CDR3 here is CAATGLATRKTDTQYF. The CDR3 DNA sequence: TGTGCCGCGACGGGACTAGCTACTCGGAAGACAGATACGCAGTATTTT.

The CDR3 nucleotides are TGTGCCAGCAGCTTAGTGGGGGGGCCCACAGATACGCAGTATTTT. Translating gives CASSLVGGPTDTQYF. This rearrangement joins TRBV7-2 to TRBJ2-3; tentative D call: TRBD2 (7 bases). Germline loops: CDR1 SGHTA, CDR2 FQGNSA. The CDR3 covers 15 residues. The V gene lost 1 base and the J gene lost 2 bases, with 10 bases spanning the gap.